This is a list of T cell receptor beta chains from one sample in a study of neurological immune-mediated disorders. TCRdb reprocessed the 5' RACE reads with MiXCR, giving one entry per CDR3 protein. Here the sample spans roughly 14,000 distinct CDR3 sequences, about 10% being singletons. The sequencing input was PBMCs. The receptors shown here come from a woman in her forties in good health. CDR3s include the opening cysteine and the closing phenylalanine or tryptophan. Fields, in order: J gene, D gene, clone size, V gene, CDR3 length, CDR3 DNA, CDR3 protein. The D gene is left open where the match is weak. Clone size is stated in some rows and not others, as once, few, many or a class when expanded.

>TRBJ1-3|.|many|TRBV3-1|15
TGTGCCAGCAGCCCTGCACAGTCCTCTGGAAACACCATATATTTT
CASSPAQSSGNTIYF
>TRBJ2-1|.|many|TRBV20-1|13
TGCAGTGCTAGTGTCCTGGTTACAGGTGAGCAGTTCTTC
CSASVLVTGEQFF
>TRBJ1-1|TRBD1|many|TRBV5-1|13
TGCGCCAGCAGCTTGACAGGGGACACTGAAGCTTTCTTT
CASSLTGDTEAFF
>TRBJ2-5|TRBD2|many|TRBV3-1|17
TGTGCCAGCAGCCCCCAAGCACTAGCGGGGGCACAAGAGACCCAGTACTTC
CASSPQALAGAQETQYF
>TRBJ2-6|.|many|TRBV7-5|20
.
CISVPEALTSGGPGGNVLTF
>TRBJ2-7|.|many|TRBV5-1|14
TGCGCCAGCAGCTCATATCAGGGAACCTACGAGCAGTACTTC
CASSSYQGTYEQYF
>TRBJ2-5|.|many|TRBV6-2/TRBV6-3|13
TGTGCCAGCGACGCAGGGGAACAAGAGACCCAGTACTTC
CASDAGEQETQYF
>TRBJ2-7|.|.|TRBV28|15
TGTGCCAGCAGTTTACTTTCGAGTCGCTCCTACGAGCAGTACTTC
CASSLLSSRSYEQYF
>TRBJ2-3|TRBD1|many|TRBV5-1|16
TGCGCCAGCAGCCCTTACCCGGGACAGGGGCCAGATACGCAGTATTTT
CASSPYPGQGPDTQYF
>TRBJ2-7|TRBD2|many|TRBV12-3/TRBV12-4|18
TGTGCCAGCAGTTTTGAGCTAGGGCTGGGGGGGGGAGGCGACGAGCAGTACTTC
CASSFELGLGGGGDEQYF
>TRBJ1-2|TRBD1|many|TRBV12-3/TRBV12-4|16
TGTGCCAGCAGTCCCGACCTGACAGGGCGTCTATATGGCTACACCTTC
CASSPDLTGRLYGYTF
>TRBJ2-7|.|many|TRBV28|16
TGTGCCAGCAGTTTATCCCATGCCACCCAGGGCTACGAGCAGTACTTC
CASSLSHATQGYEQYF
>TRBJ2-1|.|many|TRBV20-1|12
TGCAGTGTACTGAGGGGTCCCAATGAGCAGTTCTTC
CSVLRGPNEQFF
>TRBJ1-6|TRBD1|many|TRBV5-1|14
TGCGCCAGCAGCCGGGGGACAGGGGATTCACCCCTCCACTTT
CASSRGTGDSPLHF
>TRBJ2-1|.|many|TRBV20-1|13
TGCAGTGCGAACCGAATAATAGCGTTTGAGCAGTTCTTC
CSANRIIAFEQFF
>TRBJ2-7|.|many|TRBV6-5|14
TGTGCCAGCAGTTCTCGACTAGTCGGCTACGAGCAGTACTTC
CASSSRLVGYEQYF
>TRBJ1-3|TRBD1|few|TRBV5-1|17
TGCGCCAGCAGCTTCGGGACAGGGTTCGCTTCTGGAAACACCATATATTTT
CASSFGTGFASGNTIYF
>TRBJ2-7|TRBD1|many|TRBV5-4|14
TGTGCCAGCAGTCGCGACAGGGGGCTTATCGAGCAGTACTTC
CASSRDRGLIEQYF
>TRBJ2-1|.|.|TRBV14|13
TGTGCCAGCAGCCAAGGGGGTCCTCGAGGTCCGTTCTTC
CASSQGGPRGPFF
>TRBJ2-3|.|many|TRBV7-6|12
TGTGCCAGCAGCAGCTTGTGGGATACGCAGTATTTT
CASSSLWDTQYF
>TRBJ1-1|TRBD1|many|TRBV28|20
TGTGCCAGCAGTGCCCCCGGGACAGGGGGCGGGTTTAGGATGAACACTGAAGCTTTCTTT
CASSAPGTGGGFRMNTEAFF
>TRBJ2-7|.|.|TRBV4-1|11
TGCGCCAGCAGCCAGGGGGCCGAGCAGTACTTC
CASSQGAEQYF
>TRBJ2-6|.|many|TRBV4-2|17
TGTGCCAGCAGCCAATTTATAACAGGGCCCGGGGCCAACGTCCTGACTTTC
CASSQFITGPGANVLTF
>TRBJ2-3|TRBD2|.|TRBV10-3|14
TGTGCCATCACGGACGGGGGGGTCTCCTACGAGCAGTATTTT
CAITDGGVSYEQYF
>TRBJ2-3|.|medium-sized|TRBV4-1|15
TGCGCCAGCAAGACGGGGCAGGGGCTTGAGGATACGCAGTATTTT
CASKTGQGLEDTQYF
>TRBJ2-6|TRBD1|many|TRBV27|16
TGTGCCAGCAGTCAGGGACAGAGCTCTGGGGCCAACGTCCTGACTTTC
CASSQGQSSGANVLTF
>TRBJ2-3|.|many|TRBV25-1|15
TGTGCCAGCAGCCCAAAAGGAGTGACACGAAATACGCAGTATTTT
CASSPKGVTRNTQYF
>TRBJ2-1|TRBD2|.|TRBV9|14
TGTGCCAGCAGCCCCAAGGGACTAGCGTACGAGCAGTTCTTC
CASSPKGLAYEQFF
>TRBJ1-2|TRBD1|many|TRBV7-3|15
TGTGCCAGCAGCCCATCCGGGACAGGGATATTTGGCTACACCTTC
CASSPSGTGIFGYTF
>TRBJ2-5|.|many|TRBV3-1|17
TGTGCCAGCAGCCAAGCGGGGCTAGCAGCCGGTCAAGAGACCCAGTACTTC
CASSQAGLAAGQETQYF
>TRBJ1-1|TRBD1|many|TRBV5-6|14
TGTGCCAGCAACACAGGGGAGAAGAACACTGAAGCTTTCTTT
CASNTGEKNTEAFF
>TRBJ2-1|TRBD2|many|TRBV12-3/TRBV12-4|15
TGTGCCAGCTACCAAGGGTGGGAGGGGTACAATGAGCAGTTCTTC
CASYQGWEGYNEQFF
>TRBJ1-1|.|.|TRBV28|12
TGTGCCACCGCTCACAGGGTTTGGCAAGCTTTCTTT
CATAHRVWQAFF
>TRBJ2-7|TRBD2|many|TRBV20-1|13
TGCAGTGCTAGTGCACTAGCGATGTACGAGCAGTACTTC
CSASALAMYEQYF
>TRBJ2-1|.|many|TRBV7-9|12
TGTGCCAGCAGCTTAAGGGGGAATGAGCAGTTCTTC
CASSLRGNEQFF
>TRBJ1-4|.|many|TRBV6-5|14
TGTGCCAGCAGTTACAAGACAGGAAATGAAAAACTGTTTTTT
CASSYKTGNEKLFF
>TRBJ2-2|.|.|TRBV5-1|24
.
CASKGLADNEQFFGPGTHAGELFF
>TRBJ2-7|TRBD2|many|TRBV18|14
TGTGCCAGCTCACCGGACCGGCGGGGGAGGGAGCAGTACTTC
CASSPDRRGREQYF
>TRBJ2-7|.|many|TRBV18|14
TGTGCCAGCTCACCGGGGTCTGGGGGCGACGAGCAGTACTTC
CASSPGSGGDEQYF
>TRBJ2-1|TRBD2|.|TRBV20-1|14
TGCAGTGCTAGAGGACTAGCGGACTACAATGAGCAGTTCTTC
CSARGLADYNEQFF
>TRBJ2-3|.|many|TRBV5-1|16
TGCGCCAGCAGCCCAAACAGACTCCCGTCAGGCGATACGCAGTATTTT
CASSPNRLPSGDTQYF
>TRBJ2-1|TRBD2|many|TRBV7-2|15
TGTGCCAGCAGCCGGACTAGCGGGAGGAGGAATGAGCAGTTCTTC
CASSRTSGRRNEQFF
>TRBJ2-5|.|many|TRBV4-2|16
TGTGCCAGCAGCCAAGAACCGGGATTTGGCCAAGAGACCCAGTACTTC
CASSQEPGFGQETQYF
>TRBJ2-4|.|many|TRBV5-1|14
TGCGCCAGCAGCAGAGGACAAGCTTTAAACATTCAGTACTTC
CASSRGQALNIQYF
>TRBJ1-1|TRBD1|medium-sized|TRBV7-2|14
TGTGCCAGCAGCTTAAAAACAGGGGATAGTGAAGCTTTCTTT
CASSLKTGDSEAFF
>TRBJ2-7|TRBD1|many|TRBV11-2|17
TGTGCCAGCAGCTTAGGCGACAGGGGAAGGACCTCCTACGAGCAGTACTTC
CASSLGDRGRTSYEQYF
>TRBJ2-1|TRBD1|many|TRBV5-1|13
TGCGCCAGCAGCTGGGGGACAGGGGGTGAGCAGTTCTTC
CASSWGTGGEQFF
>TRBJ2-1|TRBD2|many|TRBV3-1|14
TGTGCCAGCAGCCAAGTGGTTAGCCTAGCGGGACTGTTCTTC
CASSQVVSLAGLFF
>TRBJ2-3|.|many|TRBV20-1|16
TGCAGTGCTTCCCCAGCAGAACGGGGAAGCACAGATACGCAGTATTTT
CSASPAERGSTDTQYF
>TRBJ2-5|.|many|TRBV9|15
TGTGCCAGCAGCGTATCCTGGACACCTCAAGAGACCCAGTACTTC
CASSVSWTPQETQYF
>TRBJ2-3|.|many|TRBV6-5|14
TGTGCCAGCAGCGTAGGGTCAGGCACAGATACGCAGTATTTT
CASSVGSGTDTQYF
>TRBJ2-3|.|many|TRBV10-3|14
TGTGCCATCAGTGAGACCCGACAGAAGGATACGCAGTATTTT
CAISETRQKDTQYF
>TRBJ2-5|.|many|TRBV20-1|15
TGCAGTGCTAGGCCTACGTGGCGGCTTAAAGAGACCCAGTACTTC
CSARPTWRLKETQYF